This T cell receptor beta chain comes out of a study of T-cell memory formation after mild COVID-19. The wider study: The TCR clusters were mostly specific to one donor. Findings and caveats of the study: Cross-reactive memory apparently joined, as some responding clones appeared in pre-infection memory. Contracting CD8+ clones were enriched in EMRA, CD4+ mainly in CM and EM. Clones contracting over day 15 to 85 were CD4/CD8 balanced, with later expanders leaning CD4+.

As to this clonotype: Its antigen remains unknown.

TCRdb recomputed calls from the 5' RACE reads with MiXCR, one row per CDR3 protein. The table has 470,000 or so distinct CDR3 sequences, roughly 17% seen once. CDR1 is SGHVS and CDR2 is FNYEAQ in the germline V gene. The CDR3 length is 13 residues. Trimming took 5 bases from V and 5 from J, leaving 11 bases between them. The specimen sequenced was PBMCs or a T cell subset sorted from them (not recorded which). V and J are TRBV7-6 and TRBJ2-3; the D gene could be TRBD1 or TRBD2 (5 bases each). The sequence was obtained from a young man who had mild COVID-19 (a few samples of this study predate the infection). Cell type and time point are not known. The CDR3 is CASSARDGDTQYF. The CDR3 nucleotides are TGTGCCAGCAGCGCCCGGGACGGAGATACGCAGTATTTT.